The entry that follows covers one T cell receptor beta chain sequence. Generated by immunoSEQ multiplex PCR, the TCRdb table keeps only in-frame clones and is missing some. Of approximately 50,000 clones in the sample, roughly 82% were seen once. The CDR3 extends over 13 amino acids. The germline V gene has CDR1 MNHEY and CDR2 SVGEGT. Trimming removed 0 bases from V and 5 bases from J, with 5 bases in between. This sample was taken from a study of blood T cell repertoires in COVID-19. Study-level information: In each case, the material was cDNA or gDNA derived from T cells, B-cell-depleted T cells, or PBMCs.

Sequencing was carried out using peripheral blood. The sequence was collected from a human donor in a cohort sampled during active COVID-19. The chain has TRBV6-2 or TRBV6-3 and TRBJ1-5; D gene uncertain. In DNA, the CDR3 is TGTGCCAGCAGTTACTCGGGCGATCAGCCCCAGCATTTT. As protein: CASSYSGDQPQHF.